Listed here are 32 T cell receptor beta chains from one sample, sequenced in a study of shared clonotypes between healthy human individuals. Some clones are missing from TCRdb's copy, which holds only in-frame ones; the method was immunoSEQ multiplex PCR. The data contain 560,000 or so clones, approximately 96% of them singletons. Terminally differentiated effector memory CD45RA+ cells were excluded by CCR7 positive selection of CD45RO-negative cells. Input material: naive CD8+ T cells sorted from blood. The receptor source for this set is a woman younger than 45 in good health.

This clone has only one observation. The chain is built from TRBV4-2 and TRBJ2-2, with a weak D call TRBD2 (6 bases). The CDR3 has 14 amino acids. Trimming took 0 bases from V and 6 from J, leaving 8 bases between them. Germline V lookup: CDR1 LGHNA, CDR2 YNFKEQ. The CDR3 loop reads CASSQELAAGELFF. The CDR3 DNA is TGTGCCAGCAGCCAAGAATTAGCGGCCGGGGAGCTGTTTTTT.

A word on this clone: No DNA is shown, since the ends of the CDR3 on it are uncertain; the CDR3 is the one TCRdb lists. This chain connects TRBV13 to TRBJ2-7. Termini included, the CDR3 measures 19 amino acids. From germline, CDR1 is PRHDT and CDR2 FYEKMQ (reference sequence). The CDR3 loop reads CASSFRGRGPEFPFYEQYF.

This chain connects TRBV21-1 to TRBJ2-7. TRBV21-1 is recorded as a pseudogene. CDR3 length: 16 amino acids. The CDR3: CASSKSYRDQGHEQYF. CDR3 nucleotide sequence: TGTGCCAGCAGCAAATCTTACCGGGACCAGGGCCACGAGCAGTACTTC.

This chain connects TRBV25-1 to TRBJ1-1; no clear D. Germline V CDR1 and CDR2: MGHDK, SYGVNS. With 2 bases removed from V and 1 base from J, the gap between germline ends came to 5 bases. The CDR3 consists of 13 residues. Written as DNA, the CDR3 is TGTGCCAGCAGTGAAGGTAGGAACACTGAAGCTTTCTTT. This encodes CASSEGRNTEAFF.

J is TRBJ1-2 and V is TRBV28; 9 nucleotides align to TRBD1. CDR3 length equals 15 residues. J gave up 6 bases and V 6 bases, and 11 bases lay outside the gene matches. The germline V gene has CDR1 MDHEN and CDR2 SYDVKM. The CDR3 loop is CASRTRDRVLDGYTF. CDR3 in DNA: TGTGCCAGCAGGACCCGGGACAGGGTTTTGGATGGCTACACCTTC.

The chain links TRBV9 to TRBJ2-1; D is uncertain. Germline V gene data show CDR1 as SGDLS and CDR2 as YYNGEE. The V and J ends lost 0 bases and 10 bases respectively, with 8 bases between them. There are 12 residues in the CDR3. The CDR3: CASSVVLEEQFF. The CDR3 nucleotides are TGTGCCAGCAGCGTAGTCCTGGAGGAGCAGTTCTTC.

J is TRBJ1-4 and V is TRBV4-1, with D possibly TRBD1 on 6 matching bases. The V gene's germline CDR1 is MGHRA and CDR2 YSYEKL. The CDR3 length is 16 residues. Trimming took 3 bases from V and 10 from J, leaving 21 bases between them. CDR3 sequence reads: CASSHPDSPSGGKLFF. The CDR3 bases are TGCGCCAGCAGCCACCCGGACAGCCCCAGCGGAGGAAAACTGTTTTTT.

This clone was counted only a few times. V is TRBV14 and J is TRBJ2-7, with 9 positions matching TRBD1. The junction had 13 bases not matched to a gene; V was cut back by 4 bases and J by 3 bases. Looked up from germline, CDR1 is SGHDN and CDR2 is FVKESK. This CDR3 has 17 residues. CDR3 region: CASSPGTGLFGGYEQYF. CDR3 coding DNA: TGTGCCAGCAGCCCCGGGACAGGGTTATTTGGTGGCTACGAGCAGTACTTC.

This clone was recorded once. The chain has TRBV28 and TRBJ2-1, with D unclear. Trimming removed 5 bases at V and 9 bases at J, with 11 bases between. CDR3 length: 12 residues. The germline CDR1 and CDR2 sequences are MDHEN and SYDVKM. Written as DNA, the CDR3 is TGTGCCAGCAGTCTAAGGTTGACTGAGCAGTTCTTC. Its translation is CASSLRLTEQFF.

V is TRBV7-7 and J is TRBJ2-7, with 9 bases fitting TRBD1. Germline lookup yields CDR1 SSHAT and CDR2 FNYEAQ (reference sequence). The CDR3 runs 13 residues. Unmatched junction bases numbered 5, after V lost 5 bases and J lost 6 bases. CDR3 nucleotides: TGTGCCAGCAGCCCGGGACAGGGTTCCGAGCAGTACTTC. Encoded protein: CASSPGQGSEQYF.

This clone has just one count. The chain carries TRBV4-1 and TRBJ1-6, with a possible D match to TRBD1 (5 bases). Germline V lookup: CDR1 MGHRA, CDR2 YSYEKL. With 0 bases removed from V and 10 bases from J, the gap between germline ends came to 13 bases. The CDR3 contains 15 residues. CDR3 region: CASSQDGGEGSPLHF. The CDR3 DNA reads TGCGCCAGCAGCCAAGATGGGGGGGAGGGGTCACCCCTCCACTTT.

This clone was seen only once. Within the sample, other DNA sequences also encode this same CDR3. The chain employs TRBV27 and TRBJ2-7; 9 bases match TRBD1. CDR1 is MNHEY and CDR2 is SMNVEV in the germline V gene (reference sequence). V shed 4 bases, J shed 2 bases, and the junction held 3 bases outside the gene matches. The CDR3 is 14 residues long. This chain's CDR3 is CASSSGQGPYEQYF. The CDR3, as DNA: TGTGCCAGCAGTTCGGGACAGGGCCCCTACGAGCAGTACTTC.

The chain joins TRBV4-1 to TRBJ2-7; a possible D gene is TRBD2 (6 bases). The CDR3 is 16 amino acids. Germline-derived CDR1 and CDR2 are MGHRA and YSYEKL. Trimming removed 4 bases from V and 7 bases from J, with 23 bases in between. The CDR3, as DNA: TGCGCCAGCAGCCCCTCCCCCCTCGGGAGAATGGAGGAGCAGTACTTC. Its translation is CASSPSPLGRMEEQYF.

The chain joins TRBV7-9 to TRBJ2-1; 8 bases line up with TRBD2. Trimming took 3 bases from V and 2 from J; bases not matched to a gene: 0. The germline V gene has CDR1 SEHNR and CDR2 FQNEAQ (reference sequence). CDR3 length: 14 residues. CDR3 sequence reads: CASSLTSAYNEQFF. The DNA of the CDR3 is TGTGCCAGCAGCTTGACTAGCGCCTACAATGAGCAGTTCTTC.

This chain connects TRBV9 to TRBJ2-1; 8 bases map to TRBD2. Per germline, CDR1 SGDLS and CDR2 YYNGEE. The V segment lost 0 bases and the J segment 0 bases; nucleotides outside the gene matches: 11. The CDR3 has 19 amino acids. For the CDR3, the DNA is TGTGCCAGCAGCGTAGCGCGAGCGGGAGCAGGAAGCTCCTACAATGAGCAGTTCTTC. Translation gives CASSVARAGAGSSYNEQFF.

Here the CDR3 DNA reads TGTGCCAGCAAGGCGTACAATCAGCCCCAGCATTTT. Translation gives CASKAYNQPQHF. The J gene is TRBJ1-5, the V gene TRBV2; D unclear. The CDR3 runs to 12 residues. Germline loops: CDR1 SNHLY, CDR2 FYNNEI. V lost 7 bases and J 3 bases, leaving 7 bases between the germline ends.

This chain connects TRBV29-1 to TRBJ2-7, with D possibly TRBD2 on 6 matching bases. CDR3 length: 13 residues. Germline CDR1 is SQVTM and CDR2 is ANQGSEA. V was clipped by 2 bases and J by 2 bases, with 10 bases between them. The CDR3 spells CSVELASTYEQYF. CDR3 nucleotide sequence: TGCAGCGTTGAACTAGCGTCAACCTACGAGCAGTACTTC.

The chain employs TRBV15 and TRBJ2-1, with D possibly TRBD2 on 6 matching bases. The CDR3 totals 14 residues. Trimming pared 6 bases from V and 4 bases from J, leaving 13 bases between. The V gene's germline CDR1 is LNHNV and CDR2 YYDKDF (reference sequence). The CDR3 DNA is TGTGCCACCAGTCTCGTAGCGGCTTACAATGAGCAGTTCTTC. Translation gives CATSLVAAYNEQFF.

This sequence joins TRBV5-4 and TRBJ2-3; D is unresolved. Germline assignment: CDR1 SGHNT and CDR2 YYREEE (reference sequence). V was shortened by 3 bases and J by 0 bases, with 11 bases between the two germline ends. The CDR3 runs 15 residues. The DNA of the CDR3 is TGTGCCAGCAGCTCGGACGCCGCTAGCACAGATACGCAGTATTTT. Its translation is CASSSDAASTDTQYF.

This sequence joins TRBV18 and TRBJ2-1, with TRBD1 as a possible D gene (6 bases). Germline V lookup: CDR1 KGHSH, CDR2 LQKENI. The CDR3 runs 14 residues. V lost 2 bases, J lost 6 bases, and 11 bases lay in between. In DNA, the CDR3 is TGTGCCAGCTCACCAGCCACAGGGCCCAATGAGCAGTTCTTC. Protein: CASSPATGPNEQFF.

The CDR3 here is CSVGVQLTSDPYNEQFF. The CDR3 coding sequence is TGCAGCGTTGGGGTACAATTGACTAGCGATCCCTACAATGAGCAGTTCTTC. The rearrangement links TRBV29-1 to TRBJ2-1; TRBD2 agrees at 8 bases. The V and J ends lost 4 bases and 2 bases, in that order; junction bases with no gene match: 13. CDR1 and CDR2 (germline): SQVTM, ANQGSEA. This CDR3 has 17 residues.

The CDR3 loop reads CASSFEAGNYEQYF. DNA for the CDR3: TGTGCCAGCAGTTTCGAGGCGGGGAACTATGAGCAGTACTTC. The chain has TRBV27 and TRBJ2-7; perhaps TRBD2 as D (6 bases). CDR3 size: 14 residues. The V end lost 3 bases, the J end lost 7 bases, and 16 bases lay between the germline ends. Germline V lookup: CDR1 MNHEY, CDR2 SMNVEV (reference sequence).

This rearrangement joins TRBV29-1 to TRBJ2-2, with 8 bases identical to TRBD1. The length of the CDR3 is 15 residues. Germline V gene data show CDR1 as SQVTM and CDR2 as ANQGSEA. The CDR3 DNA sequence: TGCAGTGTCATCCCCAGGGGGCACGACACCGGGGAGCTGTTTTTT. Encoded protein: CSVIPRGHDTGELFF.

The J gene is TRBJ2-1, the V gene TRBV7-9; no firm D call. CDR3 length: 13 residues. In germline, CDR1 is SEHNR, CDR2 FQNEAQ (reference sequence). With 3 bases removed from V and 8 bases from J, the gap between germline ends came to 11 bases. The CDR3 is CASSFVTGHEQFF. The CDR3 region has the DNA TGTGCCAGCAGCTTCGTGACCGGCCATGAGCAGTTCTTC.

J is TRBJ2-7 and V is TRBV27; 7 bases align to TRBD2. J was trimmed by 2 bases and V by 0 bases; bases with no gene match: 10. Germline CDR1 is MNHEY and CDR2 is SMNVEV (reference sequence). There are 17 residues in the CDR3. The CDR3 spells CASSLSGAGVGTYEQYF. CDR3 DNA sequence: TGTGCCAGCAGTTTATCTGGTGCGGGGGTTGGAACCTACGAGCAGTACTTC.

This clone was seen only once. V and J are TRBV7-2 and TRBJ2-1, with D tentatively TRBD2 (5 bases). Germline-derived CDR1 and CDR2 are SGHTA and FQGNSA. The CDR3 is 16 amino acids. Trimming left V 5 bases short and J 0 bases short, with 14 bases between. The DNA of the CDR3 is TGTGCCAGCAGCGGACTTAATGGCCTCTCCTACAATGAGCAGTTCTTC. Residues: CASSGLNGLSYNEQFF.

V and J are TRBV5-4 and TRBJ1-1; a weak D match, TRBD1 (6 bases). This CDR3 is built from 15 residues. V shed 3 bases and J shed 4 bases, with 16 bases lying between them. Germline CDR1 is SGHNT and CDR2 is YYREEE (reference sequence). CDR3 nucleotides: TGTGCCAGCAGCTCGGGGGCTACAGGGCTCACTGAAGCTTTCTTT. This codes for CASSSGATGLTEAFF.

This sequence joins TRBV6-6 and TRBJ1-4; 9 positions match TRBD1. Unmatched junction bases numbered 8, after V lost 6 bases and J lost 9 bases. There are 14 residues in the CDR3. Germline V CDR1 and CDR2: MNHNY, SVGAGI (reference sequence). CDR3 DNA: TGTGCCAGCAGACGCCGGGACAGGGAAAAAAAACTGTTTTTT. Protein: CASRRRDREKKLFF.

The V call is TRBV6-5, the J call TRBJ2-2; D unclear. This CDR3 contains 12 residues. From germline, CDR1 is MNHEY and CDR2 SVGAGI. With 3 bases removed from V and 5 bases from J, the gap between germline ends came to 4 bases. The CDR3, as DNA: TGTGCCAGCAGTTATGTGACCGGGGAGCTGTTTTTT. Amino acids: CASSYVTGELFF.

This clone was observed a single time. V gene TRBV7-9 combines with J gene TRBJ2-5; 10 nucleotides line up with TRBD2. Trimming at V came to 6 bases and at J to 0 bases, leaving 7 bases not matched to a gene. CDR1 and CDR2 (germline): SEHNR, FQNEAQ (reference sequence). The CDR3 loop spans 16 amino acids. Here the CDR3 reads CASRRTSGGHQETQYF. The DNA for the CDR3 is TGTGCCAGCAGACGGACTAGCGGAGGCCACCAAGAGACCCAGTACTTC.

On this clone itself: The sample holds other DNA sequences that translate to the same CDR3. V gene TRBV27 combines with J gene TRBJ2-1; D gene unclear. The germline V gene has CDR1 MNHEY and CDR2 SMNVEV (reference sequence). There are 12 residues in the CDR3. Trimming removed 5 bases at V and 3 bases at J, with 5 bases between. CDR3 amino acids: CASSLGYNEQFF. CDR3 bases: TGTGCCAGCAGTCTCGGCTACAATGAGCAGTTCTTC.

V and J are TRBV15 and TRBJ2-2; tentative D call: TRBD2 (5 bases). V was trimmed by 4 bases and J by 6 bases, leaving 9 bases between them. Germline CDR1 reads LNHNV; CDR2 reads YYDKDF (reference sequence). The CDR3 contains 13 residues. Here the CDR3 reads CATSTSWSGELFF. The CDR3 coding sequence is TGTGCCACCAGCACTAGCTGGTCCGGGGAGCTGTTTTTT.